The following is a T cell receptor (beta chain) sequence with its context. Its specificity is unknown. The sample comes from a study of T cell responses to AZD1222 COVID-19 vaccine. Profiling relied on immunoSEQ multiplex PCR, and the TCRdb table lists in-frame clones only, not all of them. The profile shows just over 150,000 clones, 87% of them singletons. Second doses were pooled across both intervals (about 4 or about 12 weeks). The CDR3 consists of 16 residues. The ends lost 5 bases at V and 6 bases at J; junction bases unmatched: 6. Germline V CDR1 and CDR2: LNHDA, SQIVND (reference sequence). Study-wide findings and caveats: There were mostly white British donors and more females than males, and clonal diversity was possibly underestimated. Among those given AZD1222, only five to seven were seropositive at baseline.

This chain links TRBV19 with TRBJ2-1; TRBD2 matches 14 bases. Sequencing used peripheral blood, obtained 28 days after the second AZD1222 dose. This receptor was taken from an adult who received the AZD1222 COVID-19 vaccine. The CDR3 nucleotides read TGTGCCAGTAGTCTCAGAGGGACTAGCGGGGGCAATGAGCAGTTCTTC. This sequence encodes CASSLRGTSGGNEQFF.